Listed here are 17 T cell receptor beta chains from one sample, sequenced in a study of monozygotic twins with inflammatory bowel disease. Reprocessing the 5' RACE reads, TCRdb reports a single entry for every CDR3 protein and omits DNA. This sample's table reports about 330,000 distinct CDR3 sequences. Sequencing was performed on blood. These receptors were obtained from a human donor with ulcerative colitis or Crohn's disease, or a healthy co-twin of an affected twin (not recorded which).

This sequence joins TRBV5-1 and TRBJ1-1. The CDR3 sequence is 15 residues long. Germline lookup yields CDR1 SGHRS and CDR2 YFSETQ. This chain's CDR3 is CASSSTSTIQTEAFF.

CDR3 protein: CASSLADSKDTQYF. V and J are TRBV7-9 and TRBJ2-3. Germline CDR1 is SEHNR and CDR2 is FQNEAQ (reference sequence). This CDR3 has 14 residues.

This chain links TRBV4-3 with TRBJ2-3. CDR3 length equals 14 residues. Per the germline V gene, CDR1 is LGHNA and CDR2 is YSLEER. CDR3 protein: CASSQDFGENTQYF.

This chain's CDR3 is CASSVLAGGPGETQYF. The genes are TRBV9 and TRBJ2-5; TCRdb lists TRBD2, though no DNA is available to test this call. The CDR3 is 16 amino acids. In germline, CDR1 is SGDLS, CDR2 YYNGEE. The entire variable domain, with the rest obtained from reference TRBV9 and TRBJ2-5, is as follows: DSGVTQTPKHLITATGQRVTLRCSPRSGDLSVYWYQQSLDQGLQFLIQYYNGEERAKGNILERFSAQQFPDLHSELNLSSLELGDSALYFCASSVLAGGPGETQYFGPGTRLLVL.

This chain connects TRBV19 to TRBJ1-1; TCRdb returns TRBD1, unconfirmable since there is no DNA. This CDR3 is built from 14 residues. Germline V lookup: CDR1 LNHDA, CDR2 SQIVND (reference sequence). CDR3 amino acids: CASTRSQEGTEAFF.

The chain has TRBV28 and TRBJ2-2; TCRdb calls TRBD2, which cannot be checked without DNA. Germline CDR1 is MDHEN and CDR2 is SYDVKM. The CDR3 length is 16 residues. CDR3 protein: CASSTRVSGRSGELFF.

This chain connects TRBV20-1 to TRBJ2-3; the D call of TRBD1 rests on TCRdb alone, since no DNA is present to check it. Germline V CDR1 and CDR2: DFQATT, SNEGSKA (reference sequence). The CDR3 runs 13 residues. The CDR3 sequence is CSARGQGTDTQYF.

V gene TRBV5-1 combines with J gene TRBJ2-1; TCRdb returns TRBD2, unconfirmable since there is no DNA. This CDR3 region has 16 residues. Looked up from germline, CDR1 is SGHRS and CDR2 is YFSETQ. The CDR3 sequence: CASSYASGPLYNEQFF. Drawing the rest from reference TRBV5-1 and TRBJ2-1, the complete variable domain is KAGVTQTPRYLIKTRGQQVTLSCSPISGHRSVSWYQQTPGQGLQFLFEYFSETQRNKGNFPGRFSGRQFSNSRSEMNVSTLELGDSALYLCASSYASGPLYNEQFFGPGTRLTVL.

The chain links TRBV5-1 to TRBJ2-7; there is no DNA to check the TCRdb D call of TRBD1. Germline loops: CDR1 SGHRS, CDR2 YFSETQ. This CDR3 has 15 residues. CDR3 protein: CASSYMTGQVGEQYF.

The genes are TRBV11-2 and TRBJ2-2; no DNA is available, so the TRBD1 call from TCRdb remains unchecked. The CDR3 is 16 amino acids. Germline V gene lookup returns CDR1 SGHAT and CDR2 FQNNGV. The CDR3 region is CASSSARGKNTGELFF.

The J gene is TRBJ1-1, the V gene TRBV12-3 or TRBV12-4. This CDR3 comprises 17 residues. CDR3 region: CASSLGRGQAPNTEAFF.

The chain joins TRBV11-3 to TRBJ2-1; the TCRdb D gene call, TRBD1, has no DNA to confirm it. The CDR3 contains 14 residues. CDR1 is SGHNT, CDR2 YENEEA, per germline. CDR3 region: CASTLGTGGREQFF.

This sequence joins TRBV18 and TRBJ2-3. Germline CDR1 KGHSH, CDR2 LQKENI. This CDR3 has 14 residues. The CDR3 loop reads CASSQQQEADTQYF.

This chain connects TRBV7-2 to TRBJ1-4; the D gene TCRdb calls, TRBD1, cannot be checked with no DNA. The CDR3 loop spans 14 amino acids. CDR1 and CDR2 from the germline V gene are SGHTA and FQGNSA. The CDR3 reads CASSLRGVDEKLFF.

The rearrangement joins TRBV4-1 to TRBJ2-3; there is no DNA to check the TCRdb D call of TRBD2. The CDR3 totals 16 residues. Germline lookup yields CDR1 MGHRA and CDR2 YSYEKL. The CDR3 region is CASSQGVSSDTDTQYF.

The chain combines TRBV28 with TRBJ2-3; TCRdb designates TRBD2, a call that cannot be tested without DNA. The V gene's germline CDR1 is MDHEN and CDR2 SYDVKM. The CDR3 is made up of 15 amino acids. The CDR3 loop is CASSLTSGRTDTQYF.

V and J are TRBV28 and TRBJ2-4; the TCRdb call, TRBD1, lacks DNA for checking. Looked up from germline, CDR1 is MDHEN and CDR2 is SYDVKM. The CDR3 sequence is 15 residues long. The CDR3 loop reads CASSVSRDRQNIQYF.